Below are 21 T cell receptor beta chains sequenced from a single sample in a study of T cell repertoires in cytomegalovirus infection. TCRdb redid the calling of the reads with MiXCR, one entry per CDR3 protein. Here the sample spans 400,000 to 550,000 distinct CDR3 sequences, approximately 11% being singletons. Sequencing was done on a sample of PBMCs. Every receptor here comes from a human donor in good health (CMV status not recorded). Some clones in this sample may be carry-over from other donors' samples.

The table lists this clonotype with many counts. The J gene is TRBJ2-1, the V gene TRBV19, with 10 bases aligning to TRBD1. The CDR3 totals 14 residues. The junction had 7 bases not matched to a gene; V was cut back by 6 bases and J by 8 bases. Germline assignment: CDR1 LNHDA and CDR2 SQIVND (reference sequence). Here the CDR3 reads CASRPRDRGHEQFF. In nucleotides, the CDR3 is TGTGCCAGTAGGCCCCGGGACAGGGGACATGAGCAGTTCTTC.

This clonotype was counted between two and nine times. The rearrangement links TRBV19 to TRBJ1-3; D may be TRBD1 (6 bases). The CDR3 sequence is 16 residues long. Germline-derived CDR1 and CDR2 are LNHDA and SQIVND (reference sequence). The V gene lost 6 bases and the J gene lost 0 bases, with 15 bases spanning the gap. The CDR3, as DNA: TGTGCCAGTAGCAGTATCGGACAGACCTCTGGAAACACCATATATTTT. Its translation: CASSSIGQTSGNTIYF.

The V call is TRBV20-1, the J call TRBJ2-1; D call uncertain. The V end was cut by 5 bases, the J end by 4 bases, with 18 bases between. From germline, CDR1 is DFQATT and CDR2 SNEGSKA (reference sequence). The CDR3 contains 15 residues. CDR3 amino acids: CSAPIQEYLYNEQFF. The CDR3 DNA is TGCAGTGCTCCGATCCAAGAGTACCTATACAATGAGCAGTTCTTC.

In its sample, this clonotype was seen many times. J is TRBJ1-6 and V is TRBV5-1, with 7 bases aligning to TRBD1. Germline assignment: CDR1 SGHRS and CDR2 YFSETQ. The CDR3 runs to 16 residues. Trimming cost V 4 bases and J 7 bases; bases outside gene matches: 11. CDR3 sequence (DNA): TGCGCCAGCAGCCCCAGGGGGGCAGGGCCGAATTCACCCCTCCACTTT. It is translated as CASSPRGAGPNSPLHF.

This clonotype was counted at least ten times. The V and J genes are TRBV6-6 and TRBJ2-3; 8 bases are shared with TRBD1. This CDR3 region has 15 residues. CDR1 and CDR2 from the germline V gene are MNHNY and SVGAGI (reference sequence). The V segment lost 6 bases and the J segment 2 bases; nucleotides outside the gene matches: 7. Written as DNA, the CDR3 is TGTGCCAGCAGCTTGCAGGGGGCAGACACAGATACGCAGTATTTT. As protein: CASSLQGADTDTQYF.

This clonotype was recorded at least ten times. This chain connects TRBV12-5 to TRBJ2-2; TRBD1 is a possible D gene (5 bases). This CDR3 contains 18 residues. The V end lost 1 base, the J end lost 4 bases, and 19 bases lay between the germline ends. Germline V gene sequence: CDR1 LGHNT, CDR2 FRNRAP. The CDR3, as DNA: TGTGCTAGTGGTTTGGAAACTACGACGGACACTTTCACCGGGGAGCTGTTTTTT. Its translation: CASGLETTTDTFTGELFF.

There are many counts of this clonotype. The chain employs TRBV6-1 and TRBJ1-3, with D perhaps matching TRBD1 (5 bases). This CDR3 has 13 amino acids. Trimming removed 3 bases from V and 3 bases from J, with 6 bases in between. Germline loops: CDR1 MNHNS, CDR2 SASEGT. The CDR3 protein is CASSEGLGNTIYF. The CDR3 DNA follows: TGTGCCAGCAGTGAGGGACTTGGAAACACCATATATTTT.

This clonotype was observed at least ten times. This chain links TRBV11-2 with TRBJ2-3; D gene unclear. V lost 1 base and J 12 bases, leaving 11 bases between the germline ends. Germline V lookup: CDR1 SGHAT, CDR2 FQNNGV. CDR3 size: 12 residues. CDR3 loop: CASSLVSGLQYF. CDR3 coding DNA: TGTGCCAGCAGCTTAGTTTCGGGCCTCCAGTATTTT.

In its sample, this clonotype was seen a few times. The V gene is TRBV9, the J gene TRBJ2-7; 8 bases align to TRBD2. Germline trimming cut 0 bases from V and 7 bases from J; bases unmatched to any gene: 6. CDR3 length equals 14 residues. CDR1 SGDLS and CDR2 YYNGEE come from the germline V gene. The CDR3 nucleotides are TGTGCCAGCAGCGTAGCGGGAGGGCCCGGTGAGCAGTACTTC. Residues: CASSVAGGPGEQYF.

CDR3 sequence: CASSGEDAATGIGELFF. CDR3 nucleotide sequence: TGTGCCAGCAGCGGAGAGGATGCCGCGACAGGAATCGGGGAGCTGTTTTTT. This chain uses TRBV13 with TRBJ2-2; D perhaps matches TRBD1 (6 bases). Germline V lookup: CDR1 PRHDT, CDR2 FYEKMQ (reference sequence). V was shortened by 5 bases and J by 7 bases, with 23 bases between the two germline ends. The CDR3 totals 17 residues.

This chain joins TRBV20-1 and TRBJ1-3; D not resolved. This CDR3 is 14 amino acids long. CDR1 is DFQATT, CDR2 SNEGSKA, per germline (reference sequence). The CDR3, as DNA: TGCTCCTGCGGTACGGCCGGCTCTGGAAACACCATATATTTT. Translated: CSCGTAGSGNTIYF.

This clonotype was seen a few times. This chain links TRBV14 with TRBJ2-3, with D possibly TRBD2 on 6 matching bases. CDR1 SGHDN and CDR2 FVKESK come from the germline V gene. The V and J ends lost 3 bases and 2 bases respectively, with 15 bases between them. This CDR3 has 16 amino acids. The CDR3, as DNA: TGTGCCAGCAGCCAGGGACTTAGGCCCATCACAGATACGCAGTATTTT. It yields the protein CASSQGLRPITDTQYF.

This clonotype occurred a few times. The J gene is TRBJ2-1, the V gene TRBV4-2; 8 nucleotides agree with TRBD2. The length of the CDR3 is 13 residues. From germline, CDR1 is LGHNA and CDR2 YNFKEQ. V was clipped by 0 bases and J by 12 bases; unmatched bases: 4. Here the CDR3 reads CASSQEVSGGQFF. CDR3 bases: TGTGCCAGCAGCCAAGAAGTCAGCGGGGGGCAGTTCTTC.

In DNA form, the CDR3 reads TGCGCCAGCAGCTTTTCTACTAGCGGGCACACAGATACGCAGTATTTT. This sequence encodes CASSFSTSGHTDTQYF. The V and J genes are TRBV5-1 and TRBJ2-3; 9 positions match TRBD2. This CDR3 region has 16 residues. Germline CDR1 reads SGHRS; CDR2 reads YFSETQ. Trimming at V came to 2 bases and at J to 2 bases, leaving 6 bases not matched to a gene.

This clonotype has more than one count but fewer than ten. The chain links TRBV7-9 to TRBJ1-1; D possibly corresponds to TRBD1 (5 bases). The germline V and J ends were trimmed by 8 bases and 0 bases, with 10 bases remaining between them. This CDR3 contains 13 residues. CDR1 and CDR2 from the germline V gene are SEHNR and FQNEAQ (reference sequence). The CDR3 protein is CASCGTVNTEAFF. CDR3 coding DNA: TGTGCCAGCTGCGGGACGGTGAACACTGAAGCTTTCTTT.

This clonotype was seen a handful of times. This chain connects TRBV4-1 to TRBJ2-7, with D maybe TRBD2 (6 bases). The V end lost 3 bases, the J end lost 6 bases, and 21 bases lay between the germline ends. The CDR3 spans 16 residues. Germline loops: CDR1 MGHRA, CDR2 YSYEKL. The CDR3 bases are TGCGCCAGCAGCCACCCCCAAGTGCGGGGAAGGTCCGAGCAGTACTTC. Translation gives CASSHPQVRGRSEQYF.

This clonotype was counted ten times or more. The chain is built from TRBV7-3 and TRBJ1-1; D ambiguous. The ends were cut back, 4 bases at V and 5 bases at J, with 11 bases in the middle. The length of the CDR3 is 13 residues. The germline V gene encodes CDR1 SGHTA and CDR2 FQGTGA. The CDR3 nucleotides are TGTGCCAGCAGCTCACGGGAGGAGACTGAAGCTTTCTTT. This sequence encodes CASSSREETEAFF. Full variable domain (outside the CDR3, taken from reference TRBV7-3 and TRBJ1-1): GAGVSQTPSNKVTEKGKYVELRCDPISGHTALYWYRQSLGQGPEFLIYFQGTGAADDSGLPNDRFFAVRPEGSVSTLKIQRTERGDSAVYLCASSSREETEAFFGQGTRLTVV.

The table lists this clonotype with a few counts. The chain uses TRBV9 and TRBJ2-2; 10 nucleotides line up with TRBD2. This CDR3 contains 17 residues. The germline V gene encodes CDR1 SGDLS and CDR2 YYNGEE. The trim removed 2 bases at V and 0 bases at J, leaving 4 bases unmatched. For the CDR3, the DNA is TGTGCCAGCAGCGTTAGTACTAGCGGGACGAACACCGGGGAGCTGTTTTTT. Amino acid sequence: CASSVSTSGTNTGELFF.

There are many counts of this clonotype. The V call is TRBV5-4, the J call TRBJ2-5; 11 bases are a match to TRBD2. The CDR3 totals 16 residues. V trimming: 3 bases; J trimming: 9 bases; junction bases outside the gene matches: 13. Germline lookup yields CDR1 SGHNT and CDR2 YYREEE (reference sequence). DNA of the CDR3: TGTGCCAGCAGCTCCGCAACTAGCGGGAGTTCATCGGCCCAGTACTTC. Its translation is CASSSATSGSSSAQYF.

This clonotype was counted only a few times. This chain links TRBV14 with TRBJ1-6; D gene unclear. Germline CDR1 is SGHDN and CDR2 is FVKESK. This CDR3 contains 17 residues. The V gene lost 1 base and the J gene lost 7 bases, with 17 bases spanning the gap. CDR3 amino acids: CASSQVLSIRGNSPLHF. The DNA for the CDR3 is TGTGCCAGCAGCCAAGTATTAAGTATCCGAGGGAATTCACCCCTCCACTTT. The full variable domain, completed using reference TRBV14 and TRBJ1-6, is EAGVTQFPSHSVIEKGQTVTLRCDPISGHDNLYWYRRVMGKEIKFLLHFVKESKQDESGMPNNRFLAERTGGTYSTLKVQPAELEDSGVYFCASSQVLSIRGNSPLHFGNGTRLTVT.

This clonotype was detected only a few times. The chain combines TRBV20-1 with TRBJ2-3; D remains unclear. CDR3 length: 15 amino acids. Trimming stripped 0 bases from V and 1 base from J, with 11 bases between. Germline CDR1 DFQATT, CDR2 SNEGSKA (reference sequence). The CDR3 region is CSARDFSGRTDTQYF. The CDR3 nucleotides read TGCAGTGCTAGAGATTTTTCAGGACGCACAGATACGCAGTATTTT.